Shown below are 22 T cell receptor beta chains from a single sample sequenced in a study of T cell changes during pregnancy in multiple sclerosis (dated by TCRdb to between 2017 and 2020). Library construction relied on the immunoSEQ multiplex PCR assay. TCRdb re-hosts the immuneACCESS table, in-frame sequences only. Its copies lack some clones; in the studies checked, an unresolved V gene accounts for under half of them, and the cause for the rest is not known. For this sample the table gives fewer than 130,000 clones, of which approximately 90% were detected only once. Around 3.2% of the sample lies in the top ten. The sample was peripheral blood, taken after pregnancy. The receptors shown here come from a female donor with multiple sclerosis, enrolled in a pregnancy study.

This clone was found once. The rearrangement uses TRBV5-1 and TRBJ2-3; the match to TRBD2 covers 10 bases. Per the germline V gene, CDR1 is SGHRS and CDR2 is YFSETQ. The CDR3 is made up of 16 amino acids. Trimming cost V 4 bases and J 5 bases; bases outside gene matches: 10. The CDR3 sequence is CASSILLAGVGDTQYF. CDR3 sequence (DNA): TGCGCCAGCAGCATACTTCTAGCGGGGGTGGGAGATACGCAGTATTTT.

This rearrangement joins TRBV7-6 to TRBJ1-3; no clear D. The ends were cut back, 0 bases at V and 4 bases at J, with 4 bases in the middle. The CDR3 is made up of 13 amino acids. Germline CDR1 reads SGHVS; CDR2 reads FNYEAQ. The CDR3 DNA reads TGTGCCAGCAGCTTAGCCGGGGGAAACACCATATATTTT. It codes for CASSLAGGNTIYF.

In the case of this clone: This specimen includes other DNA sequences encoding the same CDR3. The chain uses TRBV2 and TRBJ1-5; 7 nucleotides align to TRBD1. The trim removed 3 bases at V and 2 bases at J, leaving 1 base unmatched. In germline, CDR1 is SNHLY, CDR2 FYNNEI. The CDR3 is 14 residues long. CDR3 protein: CASSDQGGNQPQHF. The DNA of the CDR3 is TGTGCCAGCAGTGATCAGGGGGGCAATCAGCCCCAGCATTTT.

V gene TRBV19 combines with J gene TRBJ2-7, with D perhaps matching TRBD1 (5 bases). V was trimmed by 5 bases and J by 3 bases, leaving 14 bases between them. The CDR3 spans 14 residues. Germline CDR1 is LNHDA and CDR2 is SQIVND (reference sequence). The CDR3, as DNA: TGTGCCAGTAGTTTCGGGCAGGGATTCTACGAGCAGTACTTC. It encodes CASSFGQGFYEQYF.

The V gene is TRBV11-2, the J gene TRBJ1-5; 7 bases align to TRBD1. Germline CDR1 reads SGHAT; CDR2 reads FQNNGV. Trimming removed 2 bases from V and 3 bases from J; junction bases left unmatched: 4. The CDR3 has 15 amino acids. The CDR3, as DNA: TGTGCCAGCAGCTTATCGGGACAGCCCAATCAGCCCCAGCATTTT. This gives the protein CASSLSGQPNQPQHF.

This chain's CDR3 is CASSFSGGPAYEQYF. CDR3 coding DNA: TGTGCCAGCAGTTTCAGCGGGGGGCCCGCCTACGAGCAGTACTTC. The rearrangement uses TRBV28 and TRBJ2-7; TRBD2 aligns across 9 bases. This CDR3 region has 15 residues. Per the germline V gene, CDR1 is MDHEN and CDR2 is SYDVKM. V shed 3 bases and J 2 bases; nucleotides not matched to a gene: 5.

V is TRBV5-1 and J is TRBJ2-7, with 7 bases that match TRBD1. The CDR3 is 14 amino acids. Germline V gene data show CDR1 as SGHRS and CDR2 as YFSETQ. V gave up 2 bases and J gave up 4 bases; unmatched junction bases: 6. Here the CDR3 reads CASSFDRVRYEQYF. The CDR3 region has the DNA TGCGCCAGCAGCTTTGACAGGGTTCGTTACGAGCAGTACTTC.

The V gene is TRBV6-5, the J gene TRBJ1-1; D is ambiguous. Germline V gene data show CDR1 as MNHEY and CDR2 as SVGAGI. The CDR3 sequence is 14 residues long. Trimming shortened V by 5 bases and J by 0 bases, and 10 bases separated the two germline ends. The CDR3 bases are TGTGCCAGCAGTAAAACAGAGCTGAACACTGAAGCTTTCTTT. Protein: CASSKTELNTEAFF.

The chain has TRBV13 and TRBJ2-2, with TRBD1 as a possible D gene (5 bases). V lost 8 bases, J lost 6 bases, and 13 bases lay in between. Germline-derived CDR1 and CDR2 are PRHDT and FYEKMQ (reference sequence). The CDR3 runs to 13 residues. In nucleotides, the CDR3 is TGTGCCAGCGGCAGGGCCCCGGCCGGGGAGCTGTTTTTT. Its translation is CASGRAPAGELFF.

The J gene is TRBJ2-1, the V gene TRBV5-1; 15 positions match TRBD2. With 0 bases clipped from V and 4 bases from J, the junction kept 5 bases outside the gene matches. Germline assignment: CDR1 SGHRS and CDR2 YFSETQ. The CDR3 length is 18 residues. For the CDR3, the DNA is TGCGCCAGCAGCTTGGCAGGACTAGCGGGGGGGACGTACAATGAGCAGTTCTTC. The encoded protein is CASSLAGLAGGTYNEQFF.

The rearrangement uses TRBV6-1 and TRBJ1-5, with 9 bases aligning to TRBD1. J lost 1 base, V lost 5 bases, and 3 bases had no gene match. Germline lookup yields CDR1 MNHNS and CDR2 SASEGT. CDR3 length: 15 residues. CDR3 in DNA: TGTGCCAGCAGTTTTGACAGGGGGAGCAATCAGCCCCAGCATTTT. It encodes CASSFDRGSNQPQHF.

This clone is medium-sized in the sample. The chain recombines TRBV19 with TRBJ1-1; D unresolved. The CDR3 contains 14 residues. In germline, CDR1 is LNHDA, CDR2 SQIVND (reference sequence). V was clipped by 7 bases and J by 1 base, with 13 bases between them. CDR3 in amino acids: CASILSRENTEAFF. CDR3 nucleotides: TGTGCCAGTATTTTGTCGAGGGAGAACACTGAAGCTTTCTTT.

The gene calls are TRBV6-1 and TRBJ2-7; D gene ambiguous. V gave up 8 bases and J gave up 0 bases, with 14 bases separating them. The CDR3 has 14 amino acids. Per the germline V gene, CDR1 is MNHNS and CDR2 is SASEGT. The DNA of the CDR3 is TGTGCCAGCCGAAATGCGGTGCACTCCTACGAGCAGTACTTC. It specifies CASRNAVHSYEQYF.

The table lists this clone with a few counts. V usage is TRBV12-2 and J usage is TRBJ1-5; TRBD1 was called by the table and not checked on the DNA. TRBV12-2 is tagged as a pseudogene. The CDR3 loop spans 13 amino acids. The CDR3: CTQPLGDNQPQHF. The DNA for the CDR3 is TGTACCCAGCCCCTAGGGGACAATCAGCCCCAGCATTTT.

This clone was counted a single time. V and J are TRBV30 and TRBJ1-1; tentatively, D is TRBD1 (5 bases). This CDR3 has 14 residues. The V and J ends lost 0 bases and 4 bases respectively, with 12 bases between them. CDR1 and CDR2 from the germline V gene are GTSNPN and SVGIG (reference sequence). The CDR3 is CAWSVTQGSTEAFF. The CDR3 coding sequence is TGTGCCTGGAGTGTCACCCAGGGTAGCACTGAAGCTTTCTTT.

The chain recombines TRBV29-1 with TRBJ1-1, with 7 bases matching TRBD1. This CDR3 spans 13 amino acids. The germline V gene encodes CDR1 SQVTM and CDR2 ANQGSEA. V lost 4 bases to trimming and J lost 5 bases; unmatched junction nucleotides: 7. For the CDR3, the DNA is TGCAGCGTTGTTCCAGGGGGGTTAACTGAAGCTTTCTTT. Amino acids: CSVVPGGLTEAFF.

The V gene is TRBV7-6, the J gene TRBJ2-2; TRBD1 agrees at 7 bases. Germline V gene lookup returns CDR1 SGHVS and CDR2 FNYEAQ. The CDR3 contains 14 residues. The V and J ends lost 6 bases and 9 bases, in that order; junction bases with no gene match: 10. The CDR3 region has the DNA TGTGCCAGCAGTTCCGGGACAGACCTCCGGGAGCTGTTTTTT. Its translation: CASSSGTDLRELFF.

CDR3 nucleotide sequence: TGCGCCAGCAGCCAGATACAGGGGGCCTGGAATTCACCCCTCCACTTT. This encodes CASSQIQGAWNSPLHF. V and J are TRBV4-1 and TRBJ1-6, with 9 bases matching TRBD1. V trimming: 3 bases; J trimming: 7 bases; junction bases outside the gene matches: 7. Germline CDR1 and CDR2: MGHRA and YSYEKL. The CDR3 runs 16 residues.

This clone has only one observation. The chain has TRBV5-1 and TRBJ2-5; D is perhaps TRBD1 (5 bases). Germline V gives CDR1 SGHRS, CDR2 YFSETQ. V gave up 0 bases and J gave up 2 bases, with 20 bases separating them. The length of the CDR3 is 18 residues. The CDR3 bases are TGCGCCAGCAGCTTGGAAGGGCGTGGTCTAGGGGCACAAGAGACCCAGTACTTC. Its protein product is CASSLEGRGLGAQETQYF. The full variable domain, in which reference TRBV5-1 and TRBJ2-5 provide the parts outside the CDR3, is KAGVTQTPRYLIKTRGQQVTLSCSPISGHRSVSWYQQTPGQGLQFLFEYFSETQRNKGNFPGRFSGRQFSNSRSEMNVSTLELGDSALYLCASSLEGRGLGAQETQYFGPGTRLLVL.

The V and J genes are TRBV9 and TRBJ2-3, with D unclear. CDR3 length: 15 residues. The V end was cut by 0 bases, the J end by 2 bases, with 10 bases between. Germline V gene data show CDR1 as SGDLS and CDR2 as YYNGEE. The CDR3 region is CASSVALADTDTQYF. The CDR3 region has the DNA TGTGCCAGCAGCGTAGCGTTGGCCGACACAGATACGCAGTATTTT. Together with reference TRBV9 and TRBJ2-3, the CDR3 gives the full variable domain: DSGVTQTPKHLITATGQRVTLRCSPRSGDLSVYWYQQSLDQGLQFLIQYYNGEERAKGNILERFSAQQFPDLHSELNLSSLELGDSALYFCASSVALADTDTQYFGPGTRLTVL.

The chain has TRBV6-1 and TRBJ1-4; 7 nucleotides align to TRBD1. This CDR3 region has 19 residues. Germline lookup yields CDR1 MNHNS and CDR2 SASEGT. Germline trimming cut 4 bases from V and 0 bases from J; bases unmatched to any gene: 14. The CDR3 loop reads CASSGKKGALRATNEKLFF. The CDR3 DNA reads TGTGCCAGCAGTGGGAAGAAGGGGGCGCTTAGGGCAACTAATGAAAAACTGTTTTTT.

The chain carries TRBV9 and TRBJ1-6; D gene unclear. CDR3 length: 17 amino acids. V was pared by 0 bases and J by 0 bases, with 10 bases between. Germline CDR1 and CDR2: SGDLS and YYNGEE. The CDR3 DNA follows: TGTGCCAGCAGCGTAGCCCCGGGGAGCTCCTATAATTCACCCCTCCACTTT. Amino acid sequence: CASSVAPGSSYNSPLHF.